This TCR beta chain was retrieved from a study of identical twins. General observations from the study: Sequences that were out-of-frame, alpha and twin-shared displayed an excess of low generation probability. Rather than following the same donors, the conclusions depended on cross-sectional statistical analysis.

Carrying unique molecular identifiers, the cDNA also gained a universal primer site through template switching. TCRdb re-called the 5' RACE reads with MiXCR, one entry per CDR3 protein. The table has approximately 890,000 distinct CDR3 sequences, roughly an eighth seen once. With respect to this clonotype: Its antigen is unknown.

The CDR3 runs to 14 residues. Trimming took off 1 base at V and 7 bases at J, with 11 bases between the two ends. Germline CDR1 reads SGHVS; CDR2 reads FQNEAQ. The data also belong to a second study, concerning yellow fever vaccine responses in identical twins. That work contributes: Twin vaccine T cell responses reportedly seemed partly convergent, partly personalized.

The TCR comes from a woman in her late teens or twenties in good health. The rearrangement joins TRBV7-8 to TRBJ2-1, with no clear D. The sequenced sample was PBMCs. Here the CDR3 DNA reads TGTGCCAGCAGCTTAGGTCCCGCTAGGAATGAGCAGTTCTTC. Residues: CASSLGPARNEQFF.